What follows is one T cell receptor (beta chain) and its context. As processed by the authors: Estimation of nucleated cell counts relied on the amplification of reference gene primers. Clones were read by immunoSEQ multiplex PCR, and TCRdb kept only the in-frame ones, dropping some. D and trimming were read from the DNA, whereas the V and J calls and clone size are those reported in that table. The sample consists of some 180,000 clones, 70% to 90% of them appearing once. V lost 1 base to trimming and J lost 9 bases; unmatched junction nucleotides: 7. The CDR3 extends over 14 amino acids. Germline-derived CDR1 and CDR2 are SGHTA and FQGTGA. This sample was included in a study of blood T cell repertoires in COVID-19. Study details: Acute and convalescent COVID-19 samples came from the United States, Italy and Spain. Sample material is recorded as cDNA or gDNA derived from T cells, B-cell-depleted T cells, or PBMCs.

The receptor was isolated from a man between 40 and 49 years old with active or convalescent COVID-19. What was sequenced was peripheral blood. The rearrangement links TRBV7-3 to TRBJ2-3, with 7 bases identical to TRBD1. In nucleotides, the CDR3 is TGTGCCAGCAGCTTAATGCAAGGGGGCAGCACGCAGTATTTT. Its protein product is CASSLMQGGSTQYF.